This TCR beta chain was captured by sequencing in a study of cytomegalovirus exposure and HLA in healthy donors. This clone has just one count. The antigen remains undetermined. The PCR used 60 Vbeta and 13 Jbeta primers. The method was immunoSEQ multiplex PCR; TCRdb's version includes in-frame clones alone and lacks a portion of them. The table records approximately 190,000 clones, 75% to 80% of them present only once. Whole-study findings and limits: The study labeled approximately 150 TCR beta chains cytomegalovirus-associated. DRB1 had the most TCR associations and HLA-C the fewest, a later analysis found, with rates varying by HLA locus. The dataset shows that most TCR sequences were rare, while some public TCRs occurred in many donors.

Germline V gene sequence: CDR1 LNHDA, CDR2 SQIVND (reference sequence). CDR3 length: 14 amino acids. With 5 bases removed from V and 1 base from J, the gap between germline ends came to 11 bases. The clonotype was recovered from a woman aged 25 to 45 in good health and CMV-seropositive. This chain connects TRBV19 to TRBJ1-1; a possible D gene is TRBD1 (5 bases). What was sequenced was PBMCs. The CDR3 sequence: CASSFLDRNTEAFF. Written as DNA, the CDR3 is TGTGCCAGTAGTTTCTTAGACAGGAACACTGAAGCTTTCTTT.